Presented here are 23 T cell receptor beta chains from one specimen sequenced in a study of blood T cell repertoires in COVID-19. The method was immunoSEQ multiplex PCR; TCRdb's version includes in-frame clones alone and lacks a portion of them. The repertoire holds 290,000 or so clones, about 82% seen once, with more than 4.5% in the top ten. The sequencing sample was made of peripheral blood. The source of these receptors is a man in his fifties or sixties with active or convalescent COVID-19.

This sequence joins TRBV27 and TRBJ2-5; 9 bases match TRBD1. Germline trimming cut 2 bases from V and 5 bases from J; bases unmatched to any gene: 6. The germline V gene encodes CDR1 MNHEY and CDR2 SMNVEV (reference sequence). CDR3 size: 15 residues. For the CDR3, the DNA is TGTGCCAGCAGTTTACAGGGACAGGGTGGGGAGACCCAGTACTTC. This translates into CASSLQGQGGETQYF.

The rearrangement joins TRBV6-2 or TRBV6-3 to TRBJ2-1; the D is unclear. Deletions cut 4 bases from V and 6 bases from J, with 16 bases between. Germline-derived CDR1 and CDR2 are MNHEY and SVGEGT. CDR3 length equals 15 residues. The CDR3 loop is CASSSTRGVANEQFF. The CDR3 nucleotides read TGTGCCAGCAGTTCCACCCGAGGAGTAGCCAATGAGCAGTTCTTC.

CDR3 sequence (DNA): TGTGCCAGCAGCCGAACAGGGAACACTGAAGCTTTCTTT. Protein product: CASSRTGNTEAFF. This chain connects TRBV7-3 to TRBJ1-1, with D possibly being TRBD1 (5 bases). In germline, CDR1 is SGHTA, CDR2 FQGTGA. Trimming took off 5 bases at V and 1 base at J, with 8 bases between the two ends. This CDR3 contains 13 residues.

This clone was detected once. The rearrangement joins TRBV7-9 to TRBJ2-1; TRBD2 aligns across 12 bases. The CDR3 contains 14 residues. The germline gives CDR1 SEHNR, CDR2 FQNEAQ (reference sequence). With V trimmed by 6 bases and J by 10 bases, 7 bases remained unmatched. CDR3 in amino acids: CASSWAGTSGEQFF. The CDR3 DNA is TGTGCCAGCAGTTGGGCCGGGACTAGCGGGGAGCAGTTCTTC.

In this sample, this clone turned up a few times. This chain joins TRBV28 and TRBJ1-1, with 7 bases matching TRBD1. This CDR3 is built from 13 residues. V was clipped by 7 bases and J by 4 bases; unmatched bases: 6. Germline CDR1 reads MDHEN; CDR2 reads SYDVKM. CDR3 sequence reads: CASKGRDSTEAFF. The CDR3 DNA reads as TGTGCCAGCAAGGGCAGGGACAGCACTGAAGCTTTCTTT.

This clone was counted many times. This chain uses TRBV7-9 with TRBJ2-3; D perhaps matches TRBD1 (6 bases). Germline CDR1 is SEHNR and CDR2 is FQNEAQ (reference sequence). Trimming pared 6 bases from V and 0 bases from J, leaving 19 bases between. This CDR3 is 17 amino acids long. CDR3 nucleotide sequence: TGTGCCAGCAGTCCTAGAGGGGGTCGAACTAGCACAGATACGCAGTATTTT. This encodes CASSPRGGRTSTDTQYF.

The J gene is TRBJ2-7, the V gene TRBV19, with D possibly TRBD1 on 6 matching bases. Deletions cut 6 bases from V and 0 bases from J, with 12 bases between. This CDR3 has 14 residues. Per the germline V gene, CDR1 is LNHDA and CDR2 is SQIVND (reference sequence). CDR3 protein: CASREGTYSYEQYF. In DNA, the CDR3 is TGTGCCAGTAGGGAAGGGACATACTCCTACGAGCAGTACTTC.

The J gene is TRBJ2-1, the V gene TRBV7-9; the match to TRBD1 covers 11 bases. V shed 5 bases, J shed 5 bases, and the junction held 2 bases outside the gene matches. This CDR3 is built from 14 residues. Germline V CDR1 and CDR2: SEHNR, FQNEAQ (reference sequence). CDR3 nucleotides: TGTGCCAGCAGCCAGGGACAGGGGGACAATGAGCAGTTCTTC. This gives the protein CASSQGQGDNEQFF.

The chain recombines TRBV19 with TRBJ1-5, with D perhaps matching TRBD1 (6 bases). The CDR3 runs to 19 residues. Germline CDR1 LNHDA, CDR2 SQIVND (reference sequence). The V end was cut by 0 bases, the J end by 0 bases, with 18 bases between. CDR3 in amino acids: CASSIDQGQPAYSNQPQHF. The CDR3 nucleotides are TGTGCCAGTAGTATAGATCAGGGGCAGCCCGCTTATAGCAATCAGCCCCAGCATTTT.

J is TRBJ2-3 and V is TRBV7-9; D may be TRBD2 (6 bases). The length of the CDR3 is 16 residues. V lost 5 bases and J lost 4, with 19 bases in between. CDR1 and CDR2 from the germline V gene are SEHNR and FQNEAQ (reference sequence). CDR3: CASSGGRPQRPDTQYF. CDR3 nucleotide sequence: TGTGCCAGCAGCGGAGGGCGCCCCCAAAGGCCAGATACGCAGTATTTT.

The V and J genes are TRBV29-1 and TRBJ2-4, with 8 nucleotides matching TRBD1. The CDR3 has 14 amino acids. The V gene end was trimmed by 6 bases and the J gene end by 9 bases; junction bases not matched to a gene: 13. CDR1 is SQVTM, CDR2 ANQGSEA, per germline. The CDR3 DNA is TGCAGCGTGCGGGACAGGCGCTTGAGGGGCATTCAGTACTTC. As protein: CSVRDRRLRGIQYF.

This clone was recorded once. V and J are TRBV5-1 and TRBJ2-7; 8 bases align to TRBD2. V trimming: 4 bases; J trimming: 1 base; junction bases outside the gene matches: 7. In germline, CDR1 is SGHRS, CDR2 YFSETQ. CDR3 size: 15 residues. The chain's CDR3 is CASSGGLELSYEQYF. CDR3 coding DNA: TGCGCCAGCAGCGGGGGACTAGAGTTATCCTACGAGCAGTACTTC.

The chain joins TRBV18 to TRBJ1-5, with 8 bases fitting TRBD1. This CDR3 has 15 residues. Germline CDR1 and CDR2: KGHSH and LQKENI. Trimming at V came to 5 bases and at J to 0 bases, leaving 3 bases not matched to a gene. CDR3: CASSSGQASNQPQHF. The CDR3, as DNA: TGTGCCAGCTCATCGGGACAGGCTAGCAATCAGCCCCAGCATTTT. The variable domain in full, with the rest retrieved from reference TRBV18 and TRBJ1-5, is NAGVMQNPRHLVRRRGQEARLRCSPMKGHSHVYWYRQLPEEGLKFMVYLQKENIIDESGMPKERFSAEFPKEGPSILRIQQVVRGDSAAYFCASSSGQASNQPQHFGDGTRLSIL.

This chain joins TRBV3-1 (or the pseudogene TRBV3-2) and TRBJ2-7; 7 bases are shared with TRBD2. Germline CDR1 and CDR2: LGHDT and YNNKEL (reference sequence). With 1 base clipped from V and 1 base from J, the junction kept 10 bases outside the gene matches. CDR3 length equals 17 residues. CDR3 residues: CASSQGLGSGASYEQYF. Written as DNA, the CDR3 is TGTGCCAGCAGCCAAGGTCTCGGGAGCGGGGCTTCCTACGAGCAGTACTTC.

This chain links TRBV5-6 with TRBJ2-2; 11 bases are shared with TRBD2. This CDR3 has 17 residues. V was pared by 1 base and J by 6 bases, with 8 bases of the junction left unmatched. CDR1 SGHDT and CDR2 YYEEEE come from the germline V gene. DNA of the CDR3: TGTGCCAGCAGCTTGCTCTCTGTACTAGCGGGAGCCGGGGAGCTGTTTTTT. Protein sequence: CASSLLSVLAGAGELFF.

The CDR3 bases are TGTGCCAGCAGTTACGGCTCGGCAGGACTCTACGAGCAGTACTTC. It encodes CASSYGSAGLYEQYF. The V gene is TRBV6-5, the J gene TRBJ2-7; D is possibly TRBD2 (5 bases). The length of the CDR3 is 15 residues. V dropped 2 bases and J dropped 3 bases, with 14 bases sitting between them. Germline assignment: CDR1 MNHEY and CDR2 SVGAGI.

The chain joins TRBV9 to TRBJ2-1; D may be TRBD1 (6 bases). V was shortened by 3 bases and J by 3 bases, with 10 bases between the two germline ends. The germline V gene has CDR1 SGDLS and CDR2 YYNGEE. The CDR3 totals 14 residues. CDR3 nucleotides: TGTGCCAGCAGCGAGGGGGTGCACTACAATGAGCAGTTCTTC. It specifies CASSEGVHYNEQFF.

The chain uses TRBV3-1 (or the pseudogene TRBV3-2) and TRBJ2-7; D might be TRBD2 (6 bases). The CDR3 is 13 residues long. With 1 base removed from V and 9 bases from J, the gap between germline ends came to 13 bases. Per the germline V gene, CDR1 is LGHDT and CDR2 is YNNKEL (reference sequence). In nucleotides, the CDR3 is TGTGCCAGCAGCCAAGGGAGGGGTGTCGGGCAGTACTTC. Protein: CASSQGRGVGQYF.

The rearrangement uses TRBV27 and TRBJ2-3, with 8 positions matching TRBD2. CDR3 length equals 14 residues. Trimming removed 6 bases from V and 1 base from J; junction bases left unmatched: 3. Looked up from germline, CDR1 is MNHEY and CDR2 is SMNVEV (reference sequence). Here the CDR3 reads CASRSGGGTDTQYF. CDR3 sequence (DNA): TGTGCCAGCAGATCCGGGGGGGGCACAGATACGCAGTATTTT.

The chain has TRBV5-1 and TRBJ2-2; D perhaps matches TRBD1 (6 bases). The CDR3 has 14 amino acids. V lost 8 bases and J 3 bases, leaving 14 bases between the germline ends. Germline V gene data show CDR1 as SGHRS and CDR2 as YFSETQ. This CDR3 reads CASETGSHTGELFF. The CDR3 DNA is TGCGCCAGTGAAACAGGGTCGCACACCGGGGAGCTGTTTTTT.

The genes are TRBV5-1 and TRBJ2-1; D remains ambiguous. V was cut by 5 bases and J by 5 bases, with 11 bases left in between. The CDR3 covers 13 residues. The germline V gene encodes CDR1 SGHRS and CDR2 YFSETQ. CDR3 amino acids: CASSFQQHNEQFF. Here the CDR3 DNA reads TGCGCCAGCAGTTTCCAACAGCACAATGAGCAGTTCTTC.

Here the CDR3 reads CASSPNPNYGYTF. The CDR3 DNA is TGTGCCAGCAGTCCTAACCCTAACTATGGCTACACCTTC. The rearrangement uses TRBV28 and TRBJ1-2, with D hard to call. This CDR3 comprises 13 residues. V was pared by 5 bases and J by 0 bases, with 7 bases between. Germline V gives CDR1 MDHEN, CDR2 SYDVKM.

The chain employs TRBV5-1 and TRBJ2-6, with D unresolved. Trimming removed 5 bases at V and 0 bases at J, with 9 bases between. Germline loops: CDR1 SGHRS, CDR2 YFSETQ. This CDR3 spans 15 amino acids. CDR3: CASSPGSSGANVLTF. For the CDR3, the DNA is TGCGCCAGCAGTCCGGGTAGCTCTGGGGCCAACGTCCTGACTTTC.